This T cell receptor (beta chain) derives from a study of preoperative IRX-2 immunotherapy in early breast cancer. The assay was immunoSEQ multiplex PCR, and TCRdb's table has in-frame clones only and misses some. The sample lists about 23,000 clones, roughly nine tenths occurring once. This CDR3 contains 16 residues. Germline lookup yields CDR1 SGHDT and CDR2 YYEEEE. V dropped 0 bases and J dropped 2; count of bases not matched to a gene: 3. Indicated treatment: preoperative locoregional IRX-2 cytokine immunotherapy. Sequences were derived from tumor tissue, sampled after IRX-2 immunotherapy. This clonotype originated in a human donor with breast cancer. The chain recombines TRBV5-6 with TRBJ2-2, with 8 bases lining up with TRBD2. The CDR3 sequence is CASSLGLAGNTGELFF. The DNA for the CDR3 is TGTGCCAGCAGCTTGGGTCTAGCGGGCAACACCGGGGAGCTGTTTTTT.